This entry lists 22 T cell receptor beta chains sequenced from one sample in a study of OX40 agonist ivuxolimab in advanced cancers. This table comes from immunoSEQ multiplex PCR, and its TCRdb copy is limited to in-frame clones, with some not included. The sample includes approximately 40,000 clones, 80% of them seen just once. The material was CD4+ or CD8+ T cells sorted from blood, obtained in a trial of the OX40 agonist ivuxolimab. These receptor sequences come from an adult with an advanced solid tumor such as melanoma, head and neck, liver or kidney cancer.

The chain uses TRBV27 and TRBJ1-1; D is unresolved. The CDR3 runs 16 residues. The germline V gene has CDR1 MNHEY and CDR2 SMNVEV (reference sequence). V was clipped by 6 bases and J by 3 bases, with 20 bases between them. CDR3: CASSYRKQKRYTEAFF. CDR3 DNA: TGTGCCAGCAGCTATCGGAAACAGAAAAGGTACACTGAAGCTTTCTTT.

V usage is TRBV11-2 and J usage is TRBJ1-3; 9 bases line up with TRBD1. There are 17 residues in the CDR3. Unmatched junction bases numbered 8, after V lost 5 bases and J lost 0 bases. Germline V CDR1 and CDR2: SGHAT, FQNNGV. The DNA of the CDR3 is TGTGCCAGCAGCCGAACCGGGACAGGGTACTCTGGAAACACCATATATTTT. Its translation is CASSRTGTGYSGNTIYF.

A word on this clone: The CDR3 ends on some other residue instead of the conserved phenylalanine or tryptophan, so this is likely a read error. No DNA is shown, since the ends of the CDR3 on it are uncertain; the CDR3 is the one TCRdb lists. The chain uses TRBV11-2 and TRBJ2-6. The germline V gene has CDR1 SGHAT and CDR2 FQNNGV. The length of the CDR3 is 15 amino acids, counting both ends. CDR3 residues: CASSCLRTSNKVGPT.

This clone has only one observation. This sequence joins TRBV19 and TRBJ1-3, with D perhaps matching TRBD1 (6 bases). Looked up from germline, CDR1 is LNHDA and CDR2 is SQIVND (reference sequence). Between the trimmed V and J ends, which lost 7 bases and 0 bases, there was a span of 22 bases. The CDR3 runs to 18 residues. The CDR3 is CASTQALRQVLSGNTIYF. Here the CDR3 DNA reads TGTGCCAGTACCCAAGCCCTGCGACAGGTTCTCTCTGGAAACACCATATATTTT.

The V call is TRBV11-3, the J call TRBJ2-3; D call uncertain. This CDR3 is 13 amino acids long. The V end was cut by 1 base, the J end by 3 bases, with 5 bases between. Germline V lookup: CDR1 SGHNT, CDR2 YENEEA. CDR3 protein: CASSLVRTDTQYF. The CDR3, as DNA: TGTGCCAGCAGCTTAGTTAGGACAGATACGCAGTATTTT.

The chain recombines TRBV4-1 with TRBJ2-1; weak D call: TRBD2 (5 bases). CDR1 and CDR2 (germline): MGHRA, YSYEKL. Trimming pared 3 bases from V and 3 bases from J, leaving 15 bases between. This CDR3 region has 16 residues. For the CDR3, the DNA is TGCGCCAGCAGCCAGCCGACTCGCGCGGGCTACAATGAGCAGTTCTTC. Its protein is CASSQPTRAGYNEQFF.

The V and J genes are TRBV7-9 and TRBJ1-1, with TRBD1 matching 7 bases. The CDR3 has 16 amino acids. Germline values: CDR1 SEHNR, CDR2 FQNEAQ (reference sequence). V dropped 6 bases and J dropped 0; count of bases not matched to a gene: 10. The CDR3 DNA reads TGTGCCAGCAGACCCGGGAGACAGGGACTGAACACTGAAGCTTTCTTT. It translates to CASRPGRQGLNTEAFF.

The genes are TRBV7-9 and TRBJ2-2; unclear D gene. Looked up from germline, CDR1 is SEHNR and CDR2 is FQNEAQ (reference sequence). This CDR3 has 13 residues. The ends were cut back, 1 base at V and 6 bases at J, with 6 bases in the middle. CDR3 residues: CASSLGWAGELFF. CDR3 nucleotides: TGTGCCAGCAGCTTAGGGTGGGCCGGGGAGCTGTTTTTT.

The chain has TRBV4-3 and TRBJ2-1, with D hard to call. The CDR3 loop spans 19 amino acids. The germline gives CDR1 LGHNA, CDR2 YSLEER. V gave up 0 bases and J gave up 0 bases, with 18 bases separating them. The CDR3 spells CASSQDQDLGALSYNEQFF. The DNA for the CDR3 is TGCGCCAGCAGCCAAGACCAGGATCTAGGTGCCCTCTCCTACAATGAGCAGTTCTTC.

By share of the sample, this clone is medium-sized (0.01 to 0.1%). The chain employs TRBV15 and TRBJ1-6; 9 bases are shared with TRBD1. V shed 4 bases and J 10 bases; nucleotides not matched to a gene: 5. This CDR3 contains 14 residues. Germline V gene data show CDR1 as LNHNV and CDR2 as YYDKDF (reference sequence). The CDR3 DNA is TGTGCCACCAGCACCCGGGACAGGGTATCACCCCTCCACTTT. Residues: CATSTRDRVSPLHF.

The CDR3: CASSLLAGDTQYF. CDR3 DNA: TGTGCCAGCAGCTTGCTAGCGGGAGATACGCAGTATTTT. This rearrangement joins TRBV7-6 to TRBJ2-3, with TRBD2 matching 8 bases. Germline CDR1 SGHVS, CDR2 FNYEAQ. The CDR3 has 13 amino acids. J lost 5 bases, V lost 3 bases, and 1 base had no gene match.

The chain couples TRBV21-1 to TRBJ2-2. TRBV21-1 is a recognized pseudogene. This CDR3 region has 15 residues. CDR3 residues: CASSVPRLETGELFF. CDR3 DNA: TGTGCCAGCAGCGTCCCCCGCCTTGAAACCGGGGAGCTGTTTTTT.

V and J are TRBV28 and TRBJ1-4; D call uncertain. This CDR3 region has 13 residues. V gave up 11 bases and J gave up 4 bases, with 14 bases separating them. From germline, CDR1 is MDHEN and CDR2 SYDVKM. The CDR3 sequence: CAHPGFRNEKLFF. The CDR3 DNA is TGTGCCCACCCCGGGTTCCGTAATGAAAAACTGTTTTTT.

Comment on this clone: One junction end does not reproduce the germline sequence, and a read error may be involved. The V call is TRBV7-7, the J call TRBJ2-3; D unclear. The CDR3 is 13 amino acids. CDR1 is SSHAT and CDR2 is FNYEAQ in the germline V gene (reference sequence). The DNA of the CDR3 is TGTGCTAGCAGCTCCCGCCTGGCAGATACGCAGTATTTT. Translation gives CASSSRLADTQYF.

The chain joins TRBV2 to TRBJ1-3; D perhaps matches TRBD1 (5 bases). The CDR3 runs 15 residues. Trimming took 5 bases from V and 0 from J, leaving 11 bases between them. CDR1 SNHLY and CDR2 FYNNEI come from the germline V gene. CDR3 residues: CASSNDRNSGNTIYF. The CDR3 bases are TGTGCCAGCAGTAACGACAGAAACTCTGGAAACACCATATATTTT.

The V call is TRBV7-9, the J call TRBJ2-3; D might be TRBD1 (6 bases). Germline V lookup: CDR1 SEHNR, CDR2 FQNEAQ (reference sequence). V dropped 6 bases and J dropped 6 bases, with 10 bases sitting between them. This CDR3 comprises 12 residues. The CDR3 DNA reads TGTGCCAGCAGGGAAAGGGGGGATACGCAGTATTTT. This translates into CASRERGDTQYF.

The chain has TRBV10-3 and TRBJ2-5; D is possibly TRBD2 (6 bases). CDR1 is ENHRY, CDR2 SYGVKD, per germline. V lost 8 bases, J lost 3 bases, and 13 bases lay in between. The CDR3 sequence is 13 residues long. Here the CDR3 DNA reads TGTGCCATCGGCCTAGCGCAAAAAGAGACCCAGTACTTC. Amino acid sequence: CAIGLAQKETQYF.

CDR3 in amino acids: CASRGGGGGPEAFF. CDR3 coding DNA: TGTGCCAGCAGGGGGGGCGGAGGGGGACCTGAAGCTTTCTTT. The gene calls are TRBV5-4 and TRBJ1-1; a possible D gene is TRBD1 (6 bases). Germline loops: CDR1 SGHNT, CDR2 YYREEE (reference sequence). V lost 5 bases and J 6 bases, leaving 17 bases between the germline ends. This CDR3 comprises 14 residues.

This clone was counted between two and nine times. This chain connects TRBV18 to TRBJ2-7, with TRBD1 matching 8 bases. Germline values: CDR1 KGHSH, CDR2 LQKENI. The CDR3 has 13 residues. Losses at the gene ends were 5 bases for V and 3 bases for J; bases not matched to a gene: 3. The CDR3 reads CASSGTGIYEQYF. In DNA form, the CDR3 reads TGTGCCAGCTCAGGGACAGGAATCTACGAGCAGTACTTC.

V gene TRBV6-1 combines with J gene TRBJ2-5; D is ambiguous. V was clipped by 7 bases and J by 2 bases, with 8 bases between them. CDR3 length: 12 residues. Germline V gives CDR1 MNHNS, CDR2 SASEGT. CDR3 sequence reads: CASKSDQETQYF. As DNA, the CDR3 is TGTGCCAGCAAGTCGGATCAAGAGACCCAGTACTTC.

The chain carries TRBV4-1 and TRBJ1-2; no reliable D call. Per germline, CDR1 MGHRA and CDR2 YSYEKL. The CDR3 has 15 residues. The germline V and J ends were trimmed by 1 base and 4 bases, with 13 bases remaining between them. CDR3 nucleotide sequence: TGCGCCAGCAGCCAAGCCCAAATTCGCAGCTATGGCTACACCTTC. Protein: CASSQAQIRSYGYTF.

The V call is TRBV6-5, the J call TRBJ2-3, with 7 bases fitting TRBD1. V was pared by 6 bases and J by 1 base, with 7 bases of the junction left unmatched. The CDR3 sequence is 15 residues long. Germline CDR1 MNHEY, CDR2 SVGAGI. The CDR3 DNA reads TGTGCCAGCAGACAAATTACAGGGGGCACAGATACGCAGTATTTT. The encoded protein is CASRQITGGTDTQYF.